Below, 23 T cell receptor beta chains from the same sample are listed, as sequenced in a study of response to subunit inactivated influenza vaccine. TCRdb fed the RT-PCR reads into MiXCR, producing one record per CDR3 protein. Here the sample spans roughly 570,000 distinct CDR3 sequences, about 14% being singletons. This sample comprised PBMCs from blood, obtained approximately 12 days after vaccination. These receptors all come from a man aged 50 to 60 who received an inactivated influenza vaccine.

V is TRBV7-9 and J is TRBJ2-6, with D maybe TRBD1 (6 bases). The CDR3 consists of 17 residues. The V gene lost 5 bases and the J gene lost 2 bases, with 16 bases spanning the gap. Germline lookup yields CDR1 SEHNR and CDR2 FQNEAQ (reference sequence). The CDR3 reads CASSHTTGITGANVLTF. The CDR3 DNA reads TGTGCCAGCAGCCATACAACAGGGATCACTGGGGCCAACGTCCTGACTTTC.

This chain connects TRBV15 to TRBJ2-3; perhaps TRBD1 as D (5 bases). Per germline, CDR1 LNHNV and CDR2 YYDKDF (reference sequence). This CDR3 is built from 15 residues. V was cut by 2 bases and J by 3 bases, with 12 bases left in between. CDR3 DNA: TGTGCCACCAGCAGACTAGAACAGGTGACAGATACGCAGTATTTT. Protein sequence: CATSRLEQVTDTQYF. Looking up the rest from reference TRBV15 and TRBJ2-3 gives the full variable domain: DAMVIQNPRYQVTQFGKPVTLSCSQTLNHNVMYWYQQKSSQAPKLLFHYYDKDFNNEADTPDNFQSRRPNTSFCFLDIRSPGLGDTAMYLCATSRLEQVTDTQYFGPGTRLTVL.

Note on this clonotype: A junction end diverges from the germline sequence, so it may reflect a read error. The J gene is TRBJ2-7, the V gene TRBV5-1; unclear D gene. CDR1 and CDR2 from the germline V gene are SGHRS and YFSETQ. This CDR3 is 13 amino acids long. The CDR3 DNA reads TGCGCCATCAGCTTGCGTCGCTCCTACGAGCAGTACTTC. Its translation: CAISLRRSYEQYF.

This clonotype has only a few counts. The rearrangement joins TRBV2 to TRBJ1-1, with D tentatively TRBD1 (5 bases). Per germline, CDR1 SNHLY and CDR2 FYNNEI. There are 13 residues in the CDR3. The V and J ends lost 8 bases and 5 bases respectively, with 15 bases between them. This CDR3 reads CASWLGGGTEAFF. DNA of the CDR3: TGTGCCAGCTGGCTGGGGGGGGGGACTGAAGCTTTCTTT.

The chain has TRBV12-3 or TRBV12-4 and TRBJ2-1, with D perhaps being TRBD1 or TRBD2 (7 bases each). Between the trimmed V and J ends, which lost 6 bases and 3 bases, there was a span of 15 bases. The CDR3 contains 15 residues. CDR3 region: CASSRGGLLYNEQFF. CDR3 DNA sequence: TGTGCCAGCAGCAGGGGGGGACTTCTCTACAATGAGCAGTTCTTC.

The gene calls are TRBV30 and TRBJ2-7; D unclear. Germline lookup yields CDR1 GTSNPN and CDR2 SVGIG (reference sequence). The germline V and J ends were trimmed by 2 bases and 4 bases, with 9 bases remaining between them. The CDR3 is made up of 12 amino acids. The CDR3 protein is CAWSRVGYEQYF. The CDR3 bases are TGTGCCTGGAGTAGGGTCGGTTACGAGCAGTACTTC.

In this sample, this clonotype turned up a few times. The genes are TRBV29-1 and TRBJ2-5; 8 nucleotides align to TRBD2. This CDR3 has 14 amino acids. CDR1 SQVTM and CDR2 ANQGSEA come from the germline V gene. Trimming removed 6 bases from V and 4 bases from J; junction bases left unmatched: 10. The CDR3 sequence: CSVVPGLVPETQYF. CDR3 in DNA: TGCAGCGTCGTTCCGGGACTAGTCCCAGAGACCCAGTACTTC.

On this clonotype: The germline gene is not matched at one end of the junction; a read error may be the cause. This chain joins TRBV20-1 and TRBJ2-3; 10 bases match TRBD2. CDR3 length: 16 amino acids. Germline CDR1 DFQATT, CDR2 SNEGSKA (reference sequence). DNA of the CDR3: TGCTGTGCTAGAGTAGGCACTAGCGGGATTCAAGATACGCAGTATTTT. Its translation is CCARVGTSGIQDTQYF.

This chain joins TRBV7-6 and TRBJ2-3, with 9 bases fitting TRBD1. The germline V gene has CDR1 SGHVS and CDR2 FNYEAQ. The CDR3 has 16 amino acids. J lost 3 bases, V lost 5 bases, and 9 bases had no gene match. In nucleotides, the CDR3 is TGTGCCAGCAGCCAGGGGGCGGGGACAGGGACAGATACGCAGTATTTT. Its protein product is CASSQGAGTGTDTQYF.

The chain recombines TRBV20-1 with TRBJ2-3; 8 bases match TRBD1. The CDR3 runs to 15 residues. V lost 5 bases and J lost 8; bases outside the gene matches: 15. Germline loops: CDR1 DFQATT, CDR2 SNEGSKA (reference sequence). The CDR3 is CSAGRTGQPSGTQYF. The CDR3 DNA follows: TGCAGTGCTGGTCGGACAGGGCAACCCTCGGGTACGCAGTATTTT.

About this clonotype: At one of its ends the junction is not consistent with the germline gene, which may arise from a read error. The chain employs TRBV6-2 or TRBV6-3 and TRBJ2-1; either TRBD1 or TRBD2 may supply D (5 bases each). Per germline, CDR1 MNHEY and CDR2 SVGEGT. The CDR3 contains 15 residues. CDR3 bases: TGTGCCAGCAGATACTGGGGGAGCTCCTACAATGAGCAGTTCTTC. Its translation: CASRYWGSSYNEQFF.

The V call is TRBV12-3 or TRBV12-4, the J call TRBJ1-6; the match to TRBD1 covers 7 bases. This CDR3 comprises 16 residues. With 5 bases clipped from V and 6 bases from J, the junction kept 10 bases outside the gene matches. The CDR3 is CASSPDLTGSNSPLHF. The CDR3 nucleotides are TGTGCCAGCAGTCCCGATCTGACAGGGAGTAATTCACCCCTCCACTTT.

At least ten counts were recorded for this clonotype. This sequence joins TRBV9 and TRBJ2-5; 9 bases agree with TRBD2. The CDR3 loop spans 14 amino acids. The germline V gene has CDR1 SGDLS and CDR2 YYNGEE. The V gene end was trimmed by 2 bases and the J gene end by 2 bases; junction bases not matched to a gene: 1. The CDR3 region is CASSVTSGQETQYF. The CDR3 nucleotides are TGTGCCAGCAGCGTGACTAGCGGACAAGAGACCCAGTACTTC.

This sequence joins TRBV12-3 or TRBV12-4 and TRBJ1-4; maybe TRBD1 (5 bases). The ends were cut back, 3 bases at V and 8 bases at J, with 16 bases in the middle. The CDR3 covers 15 residues. DNA of the CDR3: TGTGCCAGCAGTTTGTTCGGGGGAGGAAACGAAAAACTGTTTTTT. Translating it yields CASSLFGGGNEKLFF.

The sample holds a few counts of this clonotype. The chain uses TRBV5-1 and TRBJ1-6; tentative D call: TRBD1 (5 bases). From germline, CDR1 is SGHRS and CDR2 YFSETQ. The CDR3 consists of 19 residues. Deletions cut 0 bases from V and 5 bases from J, with 21 bases between. CDR3: CASSLVPGLTIVDNSPLHF. The CDR3 DNA sequence: TGCGCCAGCAGCTTGGTCCCAGGGTTAACCATCGTGGATAATTCACCCCTCCACTTT.

This clonotype was picked up many times. The CDR3 DNA reads TGCGCCAGCAGTCTGCTAAGCGGGGGGTACAATGAGCAGTTCTTC. Protein product: CASSLLSGGYNEQFF. V and J are TRBV5-1 and TRBJ2-1; TRBD2 agrees at 9 bases. This CDR3 has 15 residues. CDR1 and CDR2 (germline): SGHRS, YFSETQ. Trimming took 5 bases from V and 4 from J; bases not matched to a gene: 7.

The table lists this clonotype with a few counts. The chain combines TRBV21-1 with TRBJ1-5; no check of the table's D call, TRBD1, against the DNA was made. TRBV21-1 is listed as a pseudogene. This CDR3 comprises 14 residues. Here the CDR3 DNA reads TGTGCCAGCAGCAAACGGACAGGGGGGCAGCCCCAGCATTTT. As protein: CASSKRTGGQPQHF.

The sample holds a few counts of this clonotype. This chain joins TRBV4-2 and TRBJ2-1; D may be TRBD1 (6 bases). The V gene lost 0 bases and the J gene lost 4 bases, with 10 bases spanning the gap. Germline CDR1 and CDR2: LGHNA and YNFKEQ. The CDR3 has 15 amino acids. The CDR3 spells CASSQDTGQYNEQFF. In DNA, the CDR3 is TGTGCCAGCAGCCAAGACACCGGACAGTACAATGAGCAGTTCTTC.

This clonotype was recorded at least ten times. The chain is built from TRBV15 and TRBJ2-3; D is undetermined. Germline loops: CDR1 LNHNV, CDR2 YYDKDF (reference sequence). The ends were cut back, 4 bases at V and 0 bases at J, with 8 bases in the middle. This CDR3 is 14 amino acids long. CDR3 loop: CATSIAPSTDTQYF. In DNA, the CDR3 is TGTGCCACCAGCATTGCGCCTAGCACAGATACGCAGTATTTT.

This chain joins TRBV9 and TRBJ2-7, with 7 nucleotides matching TRBD1. V trimming: 2 bases; J trimming: 2 bases; junction bases outside the gene matches: 7. The CDR3 totals 15 residues. Germline CDR1 SGDLS, CDR2 YYNGEE. This chain's CDR3 is CASSVGLTGTYEQYF. CDR3 nucleotide sequence: TGTGCCAGCAGCGTCGGATTGACAGGGACCTACGAGCAGTACTTC.

The chain recombines TRBV24-1 with TRBJ2-1, with 8 bases matching TRBD2. This CDR3 is built from 15 residues. Germline-derived CDR1 and CDR2 are KGHDR and SFDVKD. The junction had 8 bases not matched to a gene; V was cut back by 1 base and J by 10 bases. CDR3 sequence reads: CATSDFGGGRPEQFF. The CDR3 coding sequence is TGTGCCACCAGTGATTTTGGCGGGGGGCGACCAGAGCAGTTCTTC.

In this sample, this clonotype turned up a few times. The CDR3 sequence is CASSKKGLAHEQYF. For the CDR3, the DNA is TGTGCCAGCAGCAAAAAGGGCCTAGCCCACGAGCAGTACTTC. This sequence joins TRBV21-1 and TRBJ2-7; TRBD2 is the table's D call, not checked against the DNA. TRBV21-1 is labeled a pseudogene. The CDR3 is 14 residues long.

This clonotype has just a few counts. V gene TRBV5-1 combines with J gene TRBJ2-3, with D perhaps matching TRBD1 (6 bases). The CDR3 spans 16 residues. Trimming removed 4 bases from V and 3 bases from J, with 18 bases in between. Germline CDR1 is SGHRS and CDR2 is YFSETQ. DNA of the CDR3: TGCGCCAGCAGCGGCCGCGACAGGCCCAGTACAGATACGCAGTATTTT. It specifies CASSGRDRPSTDTQYF.